Following are 6 T cell receptor beta chains from one sample sequenced in a study of a mutant IDH1 vaccine in newly diagnosed glioma. Time point given: week 11, during vaccination. Mutant IDH1 20-mer peptide, at 300 ug, made up each vaccine dose, with topical imiquimod. Their antigens remain unidentified. Clones were sequenced by immunoSEQ multiplex PCR, and TCRdb holds only the in-frame ones, with some missing. This table holds 55,000 to 70,000 clones, about 89% found once. This material consisted of PBMCs, taken from a glioma patient whose treatment included an IDH1 peptide vaccine. Every receptor here comes from a man aged 35 to 55 with glioma.

The chain has TRBV19 and TRBJ1-5; 11 nucleotides match TRBD1. This CDR3 contains 17 residues. Trimming cost V 3 bases and J 5 bases; bases outside gene matches: 9. Germline values: CDR1 LNHDA, CDR2 SQIVND (reference sequence). Written as DNA, the CDR3 is TGTGCCAGTAGTATCCCCCCTAGGACAGGGGGCGATCAGCCCCAGCATTTT. This codes for CASSIPPRTGGDQPQHF.

The chain's CDR3 is CASSPSTGIVGYTF. Here the CDR3 DNA reads TGTGCCAGCAGTCCATCGACAGGGATTGTTGGCTACACCTTC. This chain uses TRBV27 with TRBJ1-2; 7 nucleotides line up with TRBD1. The CDR3 is 14 residues long. CDR1 is MNHEY and CDR2 is SMNVEV in the germline V gene (reference sequence). With V trimmed by 5 bases and J by 7 bases, 10 bases remained unmatched.

The chain has TRBV30 and TRBJ1-1, with a possible D match to TRBD1 (6 bases). The V and J ends lost 0 bases and 2 bases respectively, with 10 bases between them. This CDR3 contains 14 residues. Germline-derived CDR1 and CDR2 are GTSNPN and SVGIG (reference sequence). CDR3 in DNA: TGTGCCTGGAGTGTACTGGGGGCTAACACTGAAGCTTTCTTT. This translates into CAWSVLGANTEAFF.

The gene calls are TRBV7-2 and TRBJ2-1, with D hard to call. V was shortened by 2 bases and J by 8 bases, with 13 bases between the two germline ends. CDR1 is SGHTA and CDR2 is FQGNSA in the germline V gene. The CDR3 totals 14 residues. CDR3 sequence reads: CASSLNQFLDEQFF. CDR3 bases: TGTGCCAGCAGCTTAAACCAATTTTTGGATGAGCAGTTCTTC.

This sequence joins TRBV10-3 and TRBJ1-1; a weak D match, TRBD1 (6 bases). Germline V lookup: CDR1 ENHRY, CDR2 SYGVKD. V was clipped by 1 base and J by 6 bases, with 21 bases between them. This CDR3 is 17 amino acids long. The CDR3 DNA is TGTGCCATCAGTGAGTACGGTACAGGGCCCGTTAGGGCTGAAGCTTTCTTT. Encoded protein: CAISEYGTGPVRAEAFF.

The chain is built from TRBV5-1 and TRBJ2-5; possible D gene TRBD1, 6 bases. The CDR3 has 16 amino acids. Germline V CDR1 and CDR2: SGHRS, YFSETQ. Trimming removed 3 bases at V and 1 base at J, with 16 bases between. For the CDR3, the DNA is TGCGCCAGCAGCTCGGAACTGACAGGACTCCAAGAGACCCAGTACTTC. Amino acid sequence: CASSSELTGLQETQYF. The whole variable domain, filled in from reference TRBV5-1 and TRBJ2-5, reads KAGVTQTPRYLIKTRGQQVTLSCSPISGHRSVSWYQQTPGQGLQFLFEYFSETQRNKGNFPGRFSGRQFSNSRSEMNVSTLELGDSALYLCASSSELTGLQETQYFGPGTRLLVL.